Each of the 25 T cell receptor beta chains below was sequenced from the same sample in a study of blood T cell repertoires in COVID-19. Using immunoSEQ multiplex PCR, the repertoire was profiled, and TCRdb retains in-frame clones only, with some absent. The data show 220,000 or so clones, with around nine tenths seen just once and approximately 14% held by the top ten. Specimen: PBMCs or T cells enriched from blood (not recorded which). These receptors were collected from a woman aged 45-65 years with acute COVID-19.

The rearrangement links TRBV21-1 to TRBJ1-5. TRBV21-1 is annotated as a pseudogene. CDR3 length equals 16 residues. This CDR3 is CASSKGKEGLDQPQHF. In nucleotides, the CDR3 is TGTGCCAGCAGCAAAGGTAAGGAGGGTCTCGATCAGCCCCAGCATTTT.

The V gene is TRBV15, the J gene TRBJ1-1; D perhaps matches TRBD1 (6 bases). Trimming removed 5 bases at V and 2 bases at J, with 18 bases between. The CDR3 sequence is 16 residues long. The germline gives CDR1 LNHNV, CDR2 YYDKDF (reference sequence). The CDR3 coding sequence is TGTGCCACCAGCCCCCCGCTGGACAGATTCAACACTGAAGCTTTCTTT. It yields the protein CATSPPLDRFNTEAFF.

The chain has TRBV11-3 and TRBJ1-1; D ambiguous. V was pared by 2 bases and J by 0 bases, with 4 bases between. Germline lookup yields CDR1 SGHNT and CDR2 YENEEA. The CDR3 totals 13 residues. The CDR3 reads CASSLQVNTEAFF. The CDR3 region has the DNA TGTGCCAGCAGCTTACAGGTGAACACTGAAGCTTTCTTT.

The genes are TRBV7-3 and TRBJ1-1; D gene unclear. V was pared by 1 base and J by 1 base, with 7 bases between. In germline, CDR1 is SGHTA, CDR2 FQGTGA. This CDR3 is built from 14 residues. The CDR3 DNA reads as TGTGCCAGCAGCTTAATTCCAGGGAACACTGAAGCTTTCTTT. Amino acids: CASSLIPGNTEAFF.

V is TRBV24-1 and J is TRBJ1-4; 8 bases agree with TRBD1. Losses at the gene ends were 3 bases for V and 4 bases for J; bases not matched to a gene: 3. Germline V gene data show CDR1 as KGHDR and CDR2 as SFDVKD. The CDR3 runs 15 residues. The chain's CDR3 is CATSDKGTGNEKLFF. CDR3 nucleotides: TGTGCCACCAGTGATAAGGGGACAGGTAATGAAAAACTGTTTTTT.

The chain has TRBV5-1 and TRBJ2-1; 9 bases fit TRBD2. The germline V gene has CDR1 SGHRS and CDR2 YFSETQ. This CDR3 is built from 19 residues. Unmatched junction bases numbered 12, after V lost 2 bases and J lost 0 bases. The CDR3 sequence is CASSFTPPLAGSSYNEQFF. CDR3 bases: TGCGCCAGCAGCTTTACACCCCCTCTAGCGGGAAGCTCCTACAATGAGCAGTTCTTC.

Notes on this clone: The same CDR3 is also encoded by other DNA sequences in this sample. The chain employs TRBV6-2 or TRBV6-3 and TRBJ1-5; D unclear. The CDR3 has 14 amino acids. Germline V lookup: CDR1 MNHEY, CDR2 SVGEGT. Trimming took off 0 bases at V and 4 bases at J, with 7 bases between the two ends. DNA of the CDR3: TGTGCCAGCAGTTACTCGAGTAGTAATCAGCCCCAGCATTTT. This sequence encodes CASSYSSSNQPQHF.

The chain is built from TRBV6-2 or TRBV6-3 and TRBJ1-5; TRBD1 might be the D (5 bases). This CDR3 has 16 residues. V was trimmed by 6 bases and J by 7 bases, leaving 22 bases between them. Germline V gene sequence: CDR1 MNHEY, CDR2 SVGEGT. The chain's CDR3 is CASSQPSRGAGQPQHF. The CDR3 nucleotides are TGTGCCAGCAGCCAACCCTCGCGGGGCGCGGGACAGCCCCAGCATTTT.

This clone was found a few times. This same CDR3 is encoded by further DNA sequences in the sample. The CDR3 sequence: CASSFSYNSPLHF. The CDR3 DNA reads TGTGCCAGCAGTTTCAGCTATAATTCACCCCTCCACTTT. This chain connects TRBV27 to TRBJ1-6; D unresolved. Germline CDR1 MNHEY, CDR2 SMNVEV (reference sequence). The ends were cut back, 3 bases at V and 3 bases at J, with 3 bases in the middle. This CDR3 is built from 13 residues.

The chain uses TRBV28 and TRBJ1-6; 8 bases map to TRBD1. Germline CDR1 reads MDHEN; CDR2 reads SYDVKM. The CDR3 loop spans 16 amino acids. The V and J ends lost 1 base and 9 bases, in that order; junction bases with no gene match: 8. The CDR3, as DNA: TGTGCCAGCAGTTTATTCGGACAGGGTAGGATTTCACCCCTCCACTTT. Translating it yields CASSLFGQGRISPLHF.

J is TRBJ1-1 and V is TRBV29-1; tentatively, D is TRBD1 (5 bases). This CDR3 spans 13 amino acids. Trimming took 2 bases from V and 7 from J, leaving 14 bases between them. The germline V gene encodes CDR1 SQVTM and CDR2 ANQGSEA. The CDR3 DNA follows: TGCAGCGTTGAACGCCAGGGCACAAATGAAGCTTTCTTT. Residues: CSVERQGTNEAFF.

The chain uses TRBV27 and TRBJ2-2; 9 bases match TRBD2. The CDR3 extends over 14 amino acids. The ends lost 7 bases at V and 4 bases at J; junction bases unmatched: 4. The germline gives CDR1 MNHEY, CDR2 SMNVEV (reference sequence). CDR3 sequence (DNA): TGTGCCAGCACGGTGCGGGAGGGCACCGGGGAGCTGTTTTTT. Protein product: CASTVREGTGELFF.

This sequence joins TRBV5-1 and TRBJ2-1, with TRBD2 as a possible D gene (6 bases). The CDR3 totals 14 residues. Per germline, CDR1 SGHRS and CDR2 YFSETQ. Trimming cost V 5 bases and J 5 bases, with 14 bases left between them. The CDR3 sequence is CASREGSEDNEQFF. DNA for the CDR3: TGCGCCAGCAGGGAGGGCAGTGAGGACAATGAGCAGTTCTTC.

As DNA, the CDR3 is TGTGCCAGCAGCTTATCAGGACAGGGATTATATGAGCAGTTCTTC. Protein product: CASSLSGQGLYEQFF. The chain links TRBV7-2 to TRBJ2-1; 8 bases match TRBD1. Per germline, CDR1 SGHTA and CDR2 FQGNSA. This CDR3 spans 15 amino acids. V trimming: 2 bases; J trimming: 8 bases; junction bases outside the gene matches: 8.

The CDR3 nucleotides are TGCACCAGCAGCCACGCGGGACTAACACCCCCTCAGCCCCAGCATTTT. Translating it yields CTSSHAGLTPPQPQHF. This chain links TRBV1 with TRBJ1-5. TRBV1 is a pseudogene locus. The CDR3 contains 16 residues.

This chain connects TRBV3-1 (or the pseudogene TRBV3-2) to TRBJ2-5, with TRBD2 as a possible D gene (5 bases). CDR1 and CDR2 from the germline V gene are LGHDT and YNNKEL (reference sequence). The V end lost 1 base, the J end lost 4 bases, and 10 bases lay between the germline ends. CDR3 length equals 14 residues. The CDR3 nucleotides read TGTGCCAGCAGCCAAGGGTGGGGAGTAGAGACCCAGTACTTC. This encodes CASSQGWGVETQYF.

The chain couples TRBV7-9 to TRBJ2-7, with D possibly matching TRBD1 (6 bases). V shed 2 bases and J shed 4 bases, with 12 bases lying between them. CDR1 is SEHNR and CDR2 is FQNEAQ in the germline V gene (reference sequence). The CDR3 totals 14 residues. CDR3 DNA: TGTGCCAGCAGCTTAATCAACAGGGAATACGAGCAGTACTTC. Encoded protein: CASSLINREYEQYF.

This chain links TRBV2 with TRBJ1-4; D gene ambiguous. Germline lookup yields CDR1 SNHLY and CDR2 FYNNEI. There are 12 residues in the CDR3. V was pared by 7 bases and J by 6 bases, with 9 bases between. CDR3 residues: CASNYLDEKLFF. The CDR3 DNA reads as TGTGCCAGCAACTACTTGGATGAAAAACTGTTTTTT.

V and J are TRBV12-3 or TRBV12-4 and TRBJ1-6; D is undetermined. V dropped 3 bases and J dropped 8 bases, with 8 bases sitting between them. This CDR3 contains 13 residues. The CDR3 reads CASSLTFHSPLHF. The CDR3 DNA is TGTGCCAGCAGTTTGACTTTCCATTCACCCCTCCACTTT.

The chain links TRBV28 to TRBJ1-2; 9 nucleotides align to TRBD1. The germline gives CDR1 MDHEN, CDR2 SYDVKM. V lost 4 bases to trimming and J lost 7 bases; unmatched junction nucleotides: 4. The CDR3 runs to 13 residues. CDR3 nucleotides: TGTGCCAGCAGTTCCGGGACAGGGTTTGGCTACACCTTC. This codes for CASSSGTGFGYTF.

The chain has TRBV6-2 or TRBV6-3 and TRBJ2-2; 7 nucleotides match TRBD1. Germline V lookup: CDR1 MNHEY, CDR2 SVGEGT. V shed 2 bases and J 2 bases; nucleotides not matched to a gene: 20. The CDR3 spans 21 residues. CDR3 sequence reads: CASSYRGQASTNSLNTGELFF. Written as DNA, the CDR3 is TGTGCCAGCAGTTACCGAGGACAGGCATCTACCAACTCCCTAAACACCGGGGAGCTGTTTTTT.

CDR3 coding DNA: TGTGCCAGCAGTTTTAACAGGGTGGAGAATCAGCCCCAGCATTTT. This sequence encodes CASSFNRVENQPQHF. The genes are TRBV28 and TRBJ1-5; D is possibly TRBD1 (6 bases). The CDR3 is 15 amino acids. Trimming took off 3 bases at V and 4 bases at J, with 13 bases between the two ends. Looked up from germline, CDR1 is MDHEN and CDR2 is SYDVKM.

The V gene is TRBV27, the J gene TRBJ1-5; 7 positions match TRBD1. Per germline, CDR1 MNHEY and CDR2 SMNVEV (reference sequence). The CDR3 runs 15 residues. V lost 6 bases and J lost 2; bases outside the gene matches: 7. CDR3 protein: CASRTGQQRNQPQHF. In nucleotides, the CDR3 is TGTGCCAGCAGGACGGGACAGCAACGCAATCAGCCCCAGCATTTT.

The rearrangement uses TRBV6-5 and TRBJ1-2; perhaps TRBD1 as D (5 bases). V lost 0 bases to trimming and J lost 2 bases, with 7 bases between them. This CDR3 comprises 14 residues. Germline V CDR1 and CDR2: MNHEY, SVGAGI. CDR3 residues: CASSYSAGNYGYTF. The CDR3 region has the DNA TGTGCCAGCAGTTACTCGGCAGGGAACTATGGCTACACCTTC.

The chain has TRBV5-5 and TRBJ2-2; D uncertain. In germline, CDR1 is SGHKS, CDR2 YYEKEE (reference sequence). V was trimmed by 1 base and J by 3 bases, leaving 13 bases between them. CDR3 length equals 16 residues. The CDR3: CASSLRWASYTGELFF. CDR3 bases: TGTGCCAGCAGCTTGCGGTGGGCCTCGTACACCGGGGAGCTGTTTTTT. Full variable domain (outside the CDR3, taken from reference TRBV5-5 and TRBJ2-2): DAGVTQSPTHLIKTRGQQVTLRCSPISGHKSVSWYQQVLGQGPQFIFQYYEKEERGRGNFPDRFSARQFPNYSSELNVNALLLGDSALYLCASSLRWASYTGELFFGEGSRLTVL.